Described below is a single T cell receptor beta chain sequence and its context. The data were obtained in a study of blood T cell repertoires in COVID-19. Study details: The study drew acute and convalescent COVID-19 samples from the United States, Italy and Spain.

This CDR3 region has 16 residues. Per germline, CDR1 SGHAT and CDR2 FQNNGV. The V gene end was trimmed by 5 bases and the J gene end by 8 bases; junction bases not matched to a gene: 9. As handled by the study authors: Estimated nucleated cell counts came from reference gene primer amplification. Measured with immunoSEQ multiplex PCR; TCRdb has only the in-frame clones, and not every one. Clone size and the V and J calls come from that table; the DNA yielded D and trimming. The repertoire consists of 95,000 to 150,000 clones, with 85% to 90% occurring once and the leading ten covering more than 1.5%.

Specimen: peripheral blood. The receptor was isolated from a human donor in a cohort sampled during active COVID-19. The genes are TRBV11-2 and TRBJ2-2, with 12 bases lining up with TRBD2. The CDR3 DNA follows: TGTGCCAGCAGCCTGAGACTAGCGGGAGAATCGGGGGAGCTGTTTTTT. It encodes CASSLRLAGESGELFF.